This TCR beta chain was recorded in a study of tumor-infiltrating lymphocytes in oesophageal squamous cell carcinoma. TCRdb itself ran the PCR reads through MiXCR, one entry per CDR3 protein. The sample consists of around 19,000 distinct CDR3 sequences, 42% of them appearing once. This clonotype has ten or more counts. A much larger clone differs by one base, so this may be a read error. The CDR3 has 15 residues. V gave up 1 base and J gave up 11 bases; unmatched junction bases: 12. CDR1 is SEHNR, CDR2 FQNEAQ, per germline (reference sequence). V gene TRBV7-9 combines with J gene TRBJ2-5; 8 positions agree with TRBD1. Sequenced sample: normal esophageal tissue next to the tumor. The TCR originated in a female donor with esophageal squamous cell carcinoma. The CDR3 reads CASSLERTGNNEQYF. The CDR3, as DNA: TGTGCCAGCAGCTTAGAAAGGACAGGGAACAATGAGCAGTACTTC.